These 23 T cell receptor beta chains were sequenced from one sample in a study of cytomegalovirus exposure and HLA in healthy donors. The PCR employed 60 Vbeta primers together with 13 Jbeta primers. The protocol was immunoSEQ multiplex PCR, while the TCRdb copy is restricted to in-frame clones and leaves out a portion. The sample yields roughly 120,000 clones, approximately 80% seen once. Input material: PBMCs. The receptors here all came from a man between 45 and 60 years old in good health and CMV-seronegative.

The rearrangement uses TRBV27 and TRBJ2-1; 10 bases align to TRBD2. The CDR3 is made up of 15 amino acids. The germline V gene encodes CDR1 MNHEY and CDR2 SMNVEV (reference sequence). J lost 7 bases, V lost 5 bases, and 8 bases had no gene match. The CDR3 region is CASSQIAGGGNEQFF. For the CDR3, the DNA is TGTGCCAGCAGTCAGATAGCGGGAGGCGGGAATGAGCAGTTCTTC.

This clone was counted between two and nine times. V is TRBV6-5 and J is TRBJ1-1; D uncertain. The CDR3 runs to 13 residues. Germline CDR1 reads MNHEY; CDR2 reads SVGAGI. The V end was cut by 4 bases, the J end by 1 base, with 7 bases between. In nucleotides, the CDR3 is TGTGCCAGCAGTTTGGCCGAGAACACTGAAGCTTTCTTT. Residues: CASSLAENTEAFF.

This chain joins TRBV7-7 and TRBJ1-1; no reliable D call. V was pared by 5 bases and J by 7 bases, with 14 bases between. Germline values: CDR1 SSHAT, CDR2 FNYEAQ (reference sequence). CDR3 length equals 13 residues. The CDR3 loop is CASSPMGACEAFF. The CDR3 region has the DNA TGTGCCAGCAGCCCCATGGGCGCGTGTGAAGCTTTCTTT.

J is TRBJ1-4 and V is TRBV28; D not resolved. Germline CDR1 is MDHEN and CDR2 is SYDVKM. This CDR3 is 14 amino acids long. The germline V and J ends were trimmed by 3 bases and 6 bases, with 11 bases remaining between them. CDR3 in DNA: TGTGCCAGCAGTTTGGTCGGGAGGGATGAAAAACTGTTTTTT. It is translated as CASSLVGRDEKLFF.

V is TRBV6-6 and J is TRBJ2-5; D is possibly TRBD2 (6 bases). Trimming left V 10 bases short and J 5 bases short, with 14 bases between. The CDR3 contains 12 residues. CDR1 and CDR2 (germline): MNHNY, SVGAGI (reference sequence). CDR3 coding DNA: TGTGCCACGTCGGGGGTCGCGGAGACCCAGTACTTC. Translated: CATSGVAETQYF.

The chain carries TRBV5-6 and TRBJ2-2, with a possible D match to TRBD2 (6 bases). The germline CDR1 and CDR2 sequences are SGHDT and YYEEEE. The V end lost 6 bases, the J end lost 4 bases, and 13 bases lay between the germline ends. The length of the CDR3 is 14 residues. The CDR3 sequence is CASNVADITGELFF. CDR3 in DNA: TGTGCCAGCAACGTAGCGGACATCACCGGGGAGCTGTTTTTT.

This clone was detected once. The V gene is TRBV19, the J gene TRBJ1-5; D is possibly TRBD1 (5 bases). The CDR3 extends over 15 amino acids. Germline CDR1 and CDR2: LNHDA and SQIVND (reference sequence). The V end was cut by 3 bases, the J end by 1 base, with 10 bases between. CDR3 loop: CASSMGQLSNQPQHF. The CDR3 DNA follows: TGTGCCAGTAGTATGGGGCAGTTAAGCAATCAGCCCCAGCATTTT.

The rearrangement links TRBV19 to TRBJ2-1; a weak D match, TRBD1 (5 bases). Germline loops: CDR1 LNHDA, CDR2 SQIVND (reference sequence). The germline V and J ends were trimmed by 1 base and 7 bases, with 20 bases remaining between them. CDR3 length equals 17 residues. Here the CDR3 reads CASSIVRRLGSGNEQFF. The CDR3 DNA reads TGTGCCAGTAGTATAGTCCGCCGGCTGGGGTCAGGGAATGAGCAGTTCTTC.

A single count supports this clone. The genes are TRBV5-4 and TRBJ2-1; 14 nucleotides line up with TRBD2. V trimming: 4 bases; J trimming: 5 bases; junction bases outside the gene matches: 2. CDR3 length: 15 residues. CDR1 and CDR2 (germline): SGHNT, YYREEE (reference sequence). The CDR3 sequence is CASSPGLAGDNEQFF. For the CDR3, the DNA is TGTGCCAGCAGCCCGGGACTAGCGGGGGACAATGAGCAGTTCTTC.

The chain combines TRBV5-1 with TRBJ1-1; D is unresolved. This CDR3 region has 13 residues. Germline CDR1 is SGHRS and CDR2 is YFSETQ. The V end was cut by 0 bases, the J end by 1 base, with 4 bases between. The CDR3 nucleotides are TGCGCCAGCAGCTTGGGCAGGAACACTGAAGCTTTCTTT. Translating it yields CASSLGRNTEAFF.

In DNA form, the CDR3 reads TGTGCCAGCAGTTTACGGGAGGCAACTAATGAAAAACTGTTTTTT. Translating it yields CASSLREATNEKLFF. This chain joins TRBV28 and TRBJ1-4, with no clear D. CDR1 MDHEN and CDR2 SYDVKM come from the germline V gene. V lost 2 bases and J 0 bases, leaving 7 bases between the germline ends. This CDR3 is 15 amino acids long.

The chain combines TRBV18 with TRBJ2-6, with 10 bases identical to TRBD2. Germline trimming cut 3 bases from V and 0 bases from J; bases unmatched to any gene: 5. Germline assignment: CDR1 KGHSH and CDR2 LQKENI. The CDR3 is made up of 18 amino acids. The CDR3 region has the DNA TGTGCCAGCTCACCGCTAGCGGGAGTCCACTCTGGGGCCAACGTCCTGACTTTC. Translation gives CASSPLAGVHSGANVLTF.

Here the CDR3 reads CASSQDQTGALPLHF. The CDR3 DNA sequence: TGCGCCAGCAGCCAAGATCAGACAGGGGCATTACCCCTCCACTTT. This rearrangement joins TRBV4-1 to TRBJ1-6; TRBD1 matches 8 bases. Germline CDR1 MGHRA, CDR2 YSYEKL. V was pared by 0 bases and J by 12 bases, with 7 bases of the junction left unmatched. The CDR3 extends over 15 amino acids.

The V and J genes are TRBV5-1 and TRBJ2-1; D is unresolved. Trimming removed 1 base from V and 7 bases from J, with 6 bases in between. From germline, CDR1 is SGHRS and CDR2 YFSETQ. This CDR3 has 12 residues. The CDR3: CASSLPLNEQFF. The CDR3, as DNA: TGCGCCAGCAGCTTGCCTCTGAATGAGCAGTTCTTC.

This chain uses TRBV5-1 with TRBJ2-7; perhaps TRBD1 as D (6 bases). With 4 bases removed from V and 7 bases from J, the gap between germline ends came to 15 bases. The CDR3 has 13 amino acids. Per the germline V gene, CDR1 is SGHRS and CDR2 is YFSETQ. CDR3 sequence: CASSPHTGIEQYF. The CDR3 coding sequence is TGCGCCAGCAGCCCCCACACAGGGATTGAGCAGTACTTC.

V gene TRBV7-9 combines with J gene TRBJ1-2; the match to TRBD1 covers 8 bases. CDR3 length: 15 amino acids. Germline V CDR1 and CDR2: SEHNR, FQNEAQ (reference sequence). The V segment lost 5 bases and the J segment 7 bases; nucleotides outside the gene matches: 12. In DNA, the CDR3 is TGTGCCAGCAGCCCTGAGGGGCAGGGGGCGCGTGGCTACACCTTC. It specifies CASSPEGQGARGYTF.

This chain's CDR3 is CASSLTPGQGVDEQYF. In DNA, the CDR3 is TGTGCCAGCAGCCTGACTCCGGGACAGGGTGTCGACGAGCAGTACTTC. V is TRBV7-2 and J is TRBJ2-7, with TRBD1 matching 9 bases. The germline V gene encodes CDR1 SGHTA and CDR2 FQGNSA. V lost 5 bases to trimming and J lost 5 bases; unmatched junction nucleotides: 13. This CDR3 has 16 residues.

The rearrangement uses TRBV11-2 and TRBJ2-1; TRBD1 matches at 10 bases. The V gene's germline CDR1 is SGHAT and CDR2 FQNNGV. Unmatched junction bases numbered 6, after V lost 7 bases and J lost 9 bases. The CDR3 runs to 13 residues. CDR3 DNA: TGTGCCAGCATCCGACAGGGGGCCGGTGAGCAGTTCTTC. Translating gives CASIRQGAGEQFF.

CDR3 sequence: CASSLGDRAPSSYEQYF. The CDR3 DNA follows: TGTGCCAGCAGCTTGGGAGACCGGGCCCCAAGCTCCTACGAGCAGTACTTC. The chain carries TRBV11-2 and TRBJ2-7; weak D call: TRBD2 (5 bases). Germline V gene lookup returns CDR1 SGHAT and CDR2 FQNNGV. Trimming took 3 bases from V and 0 from J, leaving 18 bases between them. CDR3 size: 17 residues.

This chain links TRBV5-1 with TRBJ1-1, with 11 bases fitting TRBD1. The CDR3 is made up of 15 amino acids. Trimming removed 0 bases from V and 6 bases from J; junction bases left unmatched: 4. The germline V gene has CDR1 SGHRS and CDR2 YFSETQ. The CDR3: CASSLGRTGGPEAFF. The CDR3 region has the DNA TGCGCCAGCAGCTTGGGACGGACAGGGGGCCCTGAAGCTTTCTTT.

J is TRBJ1-2 and V is TRBV12-5; tentative D call: TRBD1 (5 bases). Trimming cost V 1 base and J 5 bases, with 14 bases left between them. This CDR3 has 15 residues. Germline CDR1 LGHNT, CDR2 FRNRAP. CDR3 region: CASGLGIGHTYGYTF. CDR3 bases: TGTGCTAGTGGTTTGGGGATTGGACATACTTATGGCTACACCTTC. Filled out from reference TRBV12-5 and TRBJ1-2, the complete variable domain reads DARVTQTPRHKVTEMGQEVTMRCQPILGHNTVFWYRQTMMQGLELLAYFRNRAPLDDSGMPKDRFSAEMPDATLATLKIQPSEPRDSAVYFCASGLGIGHTYGYTFGSGTRLTVV.

The rearrangement joins TRBV4-3 to TRBJ2-2, with 16 bases aligning to TRBD2. This CDR3 is built from 19 residues. Germline CDR1 LGHNA, CDR2 YSLEER. V shed 4 bases and J 0 bases; nucleotides not matched to a gene: 5. Here the CDR3 DNA reads TGCGCCAGCAGCCGGGCCGGGACTAGCGGGGGGGCGAACACCGGGGAGCTGTTTTTT. This gives the protein CASSRAGTSGGANTGELFF.

V and J are TRBV15 and TRBJ2-1; 10 positions agree with TRBD2. J lost 8 bases, V lost 1 base, and 8 bases had no gene match. CDR3 length: 16 amino acids. Germline CDR1 and CDR2: LNHNV and YYDKDF (reference sequence). The CDR3 is CATSRGFLAGEDEQFF. DNA of the CDR3: TGTGCCACCAGCAGAGGATTCCTAGCGGGAGAGGATGAGCAGTTCTTC.